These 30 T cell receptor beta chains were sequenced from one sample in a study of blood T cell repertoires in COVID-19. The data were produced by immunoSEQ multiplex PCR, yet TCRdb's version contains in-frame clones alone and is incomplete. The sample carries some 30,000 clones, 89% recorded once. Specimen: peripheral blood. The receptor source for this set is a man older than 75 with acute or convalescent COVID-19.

CDR3 sequence: CASSPTSREYGYTF. The CDR3 DNA reads TGTGCCAGCTCACCGACAAGTCGGGAATATGGCTACACCTTC. This chain connects TRBV18 to TRBJ1-2; no firm D call. V lost 3 bases and J 5 bases, leaving 13 bases between the germline ends. This CDR3 has 14 amino acids. Germline V lookup: CDR1 KGHSH, CDR2 LQKENI.

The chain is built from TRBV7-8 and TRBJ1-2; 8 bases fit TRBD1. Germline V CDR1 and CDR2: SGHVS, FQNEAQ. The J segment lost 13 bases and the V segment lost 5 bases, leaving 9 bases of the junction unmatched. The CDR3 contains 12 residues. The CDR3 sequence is CASSTRTGNSTF. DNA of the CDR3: TGTGCCAGCAGCACTCGGACAGGGAATTCCACCTTC.

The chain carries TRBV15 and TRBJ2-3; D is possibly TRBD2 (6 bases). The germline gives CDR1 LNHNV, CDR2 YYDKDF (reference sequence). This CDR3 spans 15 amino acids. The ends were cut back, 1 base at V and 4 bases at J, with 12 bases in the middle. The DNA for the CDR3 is TGTGCCACCAGCAGAGTGTGGGAGCGGGCAGATACGCAGTATTTT. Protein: CATSRVWERADTQYF.

CDR3 DNA: TGTGCCAGTAGTATCGGGAGGGGGCGACGTGTTCAGCCCCAGCATTTT. It specifies CASSIGRGRRVQPQHF. The chain couples TRBV19 to TRBJ1-5; the match to TRBD1 covers 7 bases. The CDR3 runs to 16 residues. V dropped 3 bases and J dropped 6; count of bases not matched to a gene: 11. Germline CDR1 is LNHDA and CDR2 is SQIVND (reference sequence).

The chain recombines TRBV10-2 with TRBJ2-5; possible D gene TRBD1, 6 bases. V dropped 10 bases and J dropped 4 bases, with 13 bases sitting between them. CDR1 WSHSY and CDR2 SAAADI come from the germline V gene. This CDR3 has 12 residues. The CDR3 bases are TGCGCCACCACACAGGGACGAGAGACCCAGTACTTC. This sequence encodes CATTQGRETQYF.

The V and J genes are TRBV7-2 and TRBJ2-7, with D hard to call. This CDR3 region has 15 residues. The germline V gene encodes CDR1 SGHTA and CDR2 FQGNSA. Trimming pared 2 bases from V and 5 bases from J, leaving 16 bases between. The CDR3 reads CASSLPRPPPNEQYF. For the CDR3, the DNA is TGTGCCAGCAGCTTACCGCGGCCACCTCCCAACGAGCAGTACTTC. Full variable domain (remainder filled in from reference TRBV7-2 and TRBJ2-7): GAGVSQSPSNKVTEKGKDVELRCDPISGHTALYWYRQSLGQGLEFLIYFQGNSAPDKSGLPSDRFSAERTGGSVSTLTIQRTQQEDSAVYLCASSLPRPPPNEQYFGPGTRLTVT.

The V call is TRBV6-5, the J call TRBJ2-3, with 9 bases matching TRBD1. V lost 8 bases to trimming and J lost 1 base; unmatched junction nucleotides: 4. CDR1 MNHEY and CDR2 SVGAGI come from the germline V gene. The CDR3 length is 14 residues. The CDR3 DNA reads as TGTGCCAGCTTTCGGGACAGGGGCACAGATACGCAGTATTTT. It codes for CASFRDRGTDTQYF.

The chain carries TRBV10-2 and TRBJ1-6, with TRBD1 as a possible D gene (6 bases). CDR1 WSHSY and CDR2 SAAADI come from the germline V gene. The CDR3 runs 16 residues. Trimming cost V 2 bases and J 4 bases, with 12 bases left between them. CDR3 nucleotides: TGCGCCAGCAGTGAGCCAGCAGGGGTTTATAATTCACCCCTCCACTTT. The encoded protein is CASSEPAGVYNSPLHF.

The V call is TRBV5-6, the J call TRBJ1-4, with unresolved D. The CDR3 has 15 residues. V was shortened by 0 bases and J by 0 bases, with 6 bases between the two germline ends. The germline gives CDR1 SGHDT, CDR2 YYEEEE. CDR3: CASSLGPATNEKLFF. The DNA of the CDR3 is TGTGCCAGCAGCTTGGGGCCTGCAACTAATGAAAAACTGTTTTTT.

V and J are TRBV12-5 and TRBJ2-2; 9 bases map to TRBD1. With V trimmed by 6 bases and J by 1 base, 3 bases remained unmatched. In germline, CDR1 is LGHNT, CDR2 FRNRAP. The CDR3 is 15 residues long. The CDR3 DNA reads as TGTGCTAGTGGGGCGGGACAGGGGAACACCGGGGAGCTGTTTTTT. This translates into CASGAGQGNTGELFF.

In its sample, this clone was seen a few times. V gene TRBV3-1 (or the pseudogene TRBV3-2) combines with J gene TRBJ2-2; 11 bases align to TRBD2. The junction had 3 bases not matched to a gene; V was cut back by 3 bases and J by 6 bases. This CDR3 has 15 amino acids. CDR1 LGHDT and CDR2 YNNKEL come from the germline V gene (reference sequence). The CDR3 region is CASSHGLAGPGELFF. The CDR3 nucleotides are TGTGCCAGCAGCCACGGACTAGCGGGTCCCGGGGAGCTGTTTTTT.

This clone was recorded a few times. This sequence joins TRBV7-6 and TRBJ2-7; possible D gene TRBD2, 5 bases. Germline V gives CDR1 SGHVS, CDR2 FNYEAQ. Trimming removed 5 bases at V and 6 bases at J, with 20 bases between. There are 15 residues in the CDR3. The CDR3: CASSPRTPELGEQYF. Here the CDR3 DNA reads TGTGCCAGCAGCCCTCGGACTCCGGAGTTGGGCGAGCAGTACTTC. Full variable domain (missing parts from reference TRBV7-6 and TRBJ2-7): GAGVSQSPRYKVTKRGQDVALRCDPISGHVSLYWYRQALGQGPEFLTYFNYEAQQDKSGLPNDRFSAERPEGSISTLTIQRTEQRDSAMYRCASSPRTPELGEQYFGPGTRLTVT.

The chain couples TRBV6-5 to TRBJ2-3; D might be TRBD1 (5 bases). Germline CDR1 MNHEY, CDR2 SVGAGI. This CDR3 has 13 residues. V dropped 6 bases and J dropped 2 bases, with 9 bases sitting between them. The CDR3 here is CASSPQVTDTQYF. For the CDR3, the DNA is TGTGCCAGCAGCCCACAGGTCACAGATACGCAGTATTTT.

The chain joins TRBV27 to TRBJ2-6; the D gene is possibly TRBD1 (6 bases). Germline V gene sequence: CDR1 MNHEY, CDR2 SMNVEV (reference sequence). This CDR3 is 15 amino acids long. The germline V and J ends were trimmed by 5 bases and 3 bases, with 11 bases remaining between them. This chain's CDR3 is CASSVQGGGANVLTF. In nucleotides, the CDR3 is TGTGCCAGCAGTGTACAGGGTGGTGGGGCCAACGTCCTGACTTTC.

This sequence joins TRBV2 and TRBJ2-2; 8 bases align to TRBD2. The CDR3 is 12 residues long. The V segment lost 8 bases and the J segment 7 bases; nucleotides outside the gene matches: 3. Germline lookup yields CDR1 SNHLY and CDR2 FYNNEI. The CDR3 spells CASGTRYGELFF. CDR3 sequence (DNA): TGTGCCAGCGGGACTAGATACGGGGAGCTGTTTTTT.

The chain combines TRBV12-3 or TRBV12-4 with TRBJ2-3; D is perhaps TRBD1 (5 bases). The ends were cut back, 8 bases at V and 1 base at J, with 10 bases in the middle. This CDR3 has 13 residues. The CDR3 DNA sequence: TGTGCCAGCTCCTTGACAGGCACAGATACGCAGTATTTT. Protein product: CASSLTGTDTQYF.

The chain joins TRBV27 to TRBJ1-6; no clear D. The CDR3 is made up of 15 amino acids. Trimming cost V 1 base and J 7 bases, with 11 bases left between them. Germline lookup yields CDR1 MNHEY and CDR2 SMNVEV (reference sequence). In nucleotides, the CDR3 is TGTGCCAGCAGTTTATATAATGAGGGCAATTCACCCCTCCACTTT. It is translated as CASSLYNEGNSPLHF.

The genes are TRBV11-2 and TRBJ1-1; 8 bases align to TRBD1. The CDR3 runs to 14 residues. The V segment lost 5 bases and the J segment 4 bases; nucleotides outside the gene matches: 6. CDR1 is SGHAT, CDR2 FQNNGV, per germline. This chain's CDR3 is CASSPGGRGTEAFF. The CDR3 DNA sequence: TGTGCCAGCAGCCCAGGGGGCAGGGGCACTGAAGCTTTCTTT.

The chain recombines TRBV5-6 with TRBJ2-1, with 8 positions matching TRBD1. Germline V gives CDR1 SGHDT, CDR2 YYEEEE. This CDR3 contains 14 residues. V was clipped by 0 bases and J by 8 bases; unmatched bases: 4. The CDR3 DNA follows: TGTGCCAGCAGCTTGGGACAGGGGCGGGATGAGCAGTTCTTC. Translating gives CASSLGQGRDEQFF.

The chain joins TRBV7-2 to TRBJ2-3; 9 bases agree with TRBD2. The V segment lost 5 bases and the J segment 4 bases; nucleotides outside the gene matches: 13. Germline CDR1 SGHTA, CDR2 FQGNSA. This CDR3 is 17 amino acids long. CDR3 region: CASSPEGEAGGSDTQYF. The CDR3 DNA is TGTGCCAGCAGCCCCGAGGGGGAAGCGGGAGGCTCAGATACGCAGTATTTT.

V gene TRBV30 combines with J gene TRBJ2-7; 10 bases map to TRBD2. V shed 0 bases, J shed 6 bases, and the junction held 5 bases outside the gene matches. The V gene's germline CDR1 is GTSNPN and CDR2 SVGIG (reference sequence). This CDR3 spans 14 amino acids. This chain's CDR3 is CAWSVTSGIVEQYF. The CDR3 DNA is TGTGCCTGGAGTGTAACTAGCGGGATAGTCGAGCAGTACTTC.

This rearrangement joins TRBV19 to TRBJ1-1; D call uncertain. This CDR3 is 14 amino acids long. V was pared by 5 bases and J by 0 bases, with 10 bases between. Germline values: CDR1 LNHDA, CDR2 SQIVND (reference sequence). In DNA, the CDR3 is TGTGCCAGTAGTCCCTCGGTTGTGAACACTGAAGCTTTCTTT. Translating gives CASSPSVVNTEAFF.

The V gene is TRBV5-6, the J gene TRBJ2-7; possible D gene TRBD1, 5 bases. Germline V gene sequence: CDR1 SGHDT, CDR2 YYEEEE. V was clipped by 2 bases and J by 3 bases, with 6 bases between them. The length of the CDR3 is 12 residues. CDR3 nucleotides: TGTGCCAGCAGCTTAGGGGTCTACGAGCAGTACTTC. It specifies CASSLGVYEQYF.

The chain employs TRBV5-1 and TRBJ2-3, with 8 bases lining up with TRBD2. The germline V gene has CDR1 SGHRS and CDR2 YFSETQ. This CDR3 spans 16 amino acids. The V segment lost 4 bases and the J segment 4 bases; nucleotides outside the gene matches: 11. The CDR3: CASSTVAGRGADTQYF. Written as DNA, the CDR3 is TGCGCCAGCAGCACCGTAGCGGGAAGAGGGGCAGATACGCAGTATTTT.

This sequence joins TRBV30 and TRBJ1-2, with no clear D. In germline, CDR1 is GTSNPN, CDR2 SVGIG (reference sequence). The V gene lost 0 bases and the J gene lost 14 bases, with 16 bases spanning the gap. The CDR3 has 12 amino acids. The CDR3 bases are TGTGCCTGGAGTGTAATGGAGTCGGCGGAAACCTTC. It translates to CAWSVMESAETF.

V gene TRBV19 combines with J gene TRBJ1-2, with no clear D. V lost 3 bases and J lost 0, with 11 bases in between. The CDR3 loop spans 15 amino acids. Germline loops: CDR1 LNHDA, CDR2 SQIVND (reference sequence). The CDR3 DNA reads TGTGCCAGTAGTATCTCCATCACTTCTAACTATGGCTACACCTTC. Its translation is CASSISITSNYGYTF. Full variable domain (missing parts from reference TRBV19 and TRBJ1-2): DGGITQSPKYLFRKEGQNVTLSCEQNLNHDAMYWYRQDPGQGLRLIYYSQIVNDFQKGDIAEGYSVSREKKESFPLTVTSAQKNPTAFYLCASSISITSNYGYTFGSGTRLTVV.

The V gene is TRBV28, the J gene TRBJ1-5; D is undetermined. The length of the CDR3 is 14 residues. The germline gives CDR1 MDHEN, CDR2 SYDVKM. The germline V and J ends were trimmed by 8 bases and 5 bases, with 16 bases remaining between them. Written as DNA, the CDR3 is TGTGCCAGCCATCTAGCGGGGAGGCATCAGCCCCAGCATTTT. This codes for CASHLAGRHQPQHF.

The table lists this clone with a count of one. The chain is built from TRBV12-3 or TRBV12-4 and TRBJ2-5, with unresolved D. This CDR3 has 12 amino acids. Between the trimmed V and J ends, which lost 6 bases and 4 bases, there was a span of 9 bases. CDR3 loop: CASREGAETQYF. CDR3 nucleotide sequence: TGTGCCAGCAGGGAAGGAGCAGAGACCCAGTACTTC.

CDR3 DNA sequence: TGTGCCAGCAGCTTAGTTTACAGGAGAAGCGAGACCCAGTACTTC. Encoded protein: CASSLVYRRSETQYF. The chain links TRBV11-2 to TRBJ2-5, with D perhaps TRBD1 (5 bases). The germline CDR1 and CDR2 sequences are SGHAT and FQNNGV. The CDR3 is 15 residues long. The V gene lost 1 base and the J gene lost 5 bases, with 14 bases spanning the gap.

This CDR3 is CASSPGWGSAEAFF. The DNA of the CDR3 is TGTGCCAGCAGCCCGGGGTGGGGTTCCGCTGAAGCTTTCTTT. The chain recombines TRBV5-5 with TRBJ1-1; D uncertain. V was trimmed by 4 bases and J by 6 bases, leaving 16 bases between them. This CDR3 is built from 14 residues. Per the germline V gene, CDR1 is SGHKS and CDR2 is YYEKEE (reference sequence).